Given below is one TCR beta chain in context. V gave up 1 base and J gave up 8 bases, with 24 bases separating them. The CDR3 length is 17 residues. The germline V gene has CDR1 SGHRS and CDR2 YFSETQ. The assay was immunoSEQ multiplex PCR, and TCRdb's table has in-frame clones only and misses some. The data show about 190,000 clones, approximately 90% seen once. The sample originates from a study of blood T cell repertoires in COVID-19. The V gene is TRBV5-1, the J gene TRBJ1-1; maybe TRBD1 (5 bases). The receptor comes from a woman aged 40 to 50 who had recovered from COVID-19. The sequencing input was peripheral blood. CDR3 sequence: CASSLKAGQEVNTEAFF. In DNA, the CDR3 is TGCGCCAGCAGCTTGAAGGCAGGGCAAGAAGTAAATACGGAAGCTTTCTTT.